This T cell receptor (beta chain) was found in a study of T cell responses to AZD1222 COVID-19 vaccine. Regarding the study as a whole: Spike-specific TCR breadth and depth went up after people got two AZD1222 doses.

In regard to this clone: The antigen is undetermined.

The V gene's germline CDR1 is GTSNPN and CDR2 SVGIG (reference sequence). The CDR3 has 15 amino acids. J was trimmed by 1 base and V by 1 base; bases with no gene match: 4. Only in-frame clones appear in the TCRdb table, and some are missing; sequencing was by immunoSEQ multiplex PCR. The sample has 69,000 or so clones; approximately 90% are singletons. V and J are TRBV30 and TRBJ1-3; TRBD1 agrees at 7 bases. This TCR came from an adult who received the MenACWY meningococcal vaccine as a control. The sample consisted of peripheral blood, taken 28 days after the second dose of the MenACWY control vaccine. The CDR3 DNA is TGTGCCTGGAGTGCCAACAGGGGATCTGGAAACACCATATATTTT. Its translation is CAWSANRGSGNTIYF.